One and the same sample provided the 12 T cell receptor beta chains below, sequenced in a study of shared clonotypes between healthy human individuals. Using immunoSEQ multiplex PCR, the repertoire was profiled, and TCRdb retains in-frame clones only, with some absent. The sample yields millions of clones, roughly nine tenths seen once. Sequenced input: naive CD4+ T cells sorted from blood. The subset denotes: CD45RA+ positively selected. These receptors were taken from a man in his late teens or twenties in good health.

The genes are TRBV5-4 and TRBJ2-1, with D perhaps TRBD2 (5 bases). CDR3 size: 17 residues. Germline CDR1 SGHNT, CDR2 YYREEE (reference sequence). The ends were cut back, 4 bases at V and 0 bases at J, with 17 bases in the middle. The CDR3 DNA follows: TGTGCCAGCAGCCCGGAAATAGCGCCCTCCTCCTACAATGAGCAGTTCTTC. Protein: CASSPEIAPSSYNEQFF.

The V and J genes are TRBV5-1 and TRBJ2-5, with D perhaps matching TRBD2 (5 bases). Deletions cut 4 bases from V and 3 bases from J, with 10 bases between. There are 13 residues in the CDR3. Germline V gives CDR1 SGHRS, CDR2 YFSETQ. CDR3 sequence reads: CASSMRREETQYF. In nucleotides, the CDR3 is TGCGCCAGCAGCATGAGGCGGGAAGAGACCCAGTACTTC.

This sequence joins TRBV30 and TRBJ2-7; D is unresolved. Germline V gene data show CDR1 as GTSNPN and CDR2 as SVGIG (reference sequence). The CDR3 totals 12 residues. Trimming left V 3 bases short and J 3 bases short, with 9 bases between. CDR3 nucleotide sequence: TGTGCCTGGAGCCGCCAAGACTACGAGCAGTACTTC. Residues: CAWSRQDYEQYF.

In regard to this clone: This specimen includes other DNA sequences encoding the same CDR3. The chain recombines TRBV5-1 with TRBJ2-2; D remains unclear. Trimming pared 1 base from V and 4 bases from J, leaving 8 bases between. Germline loops: CDR1 SGHRS, CDR2 YFSETQ. The CDR3 totals 14 residues. The CDR3 DNA reads as TGCGCCAGCAGCTTGCGATCCGGCACCGGGGAGCTGTTTTTT. Its protein is CASSLRSGTGELFF. Drawing the rest from reference TRBV5-1 and TRBJ2-2, the complete variable domain is KAGVTQTPRYLIKTRGQQVTLSCSPISGHRSVSWYQQTPGQGLQFLFEYFSETQRNKGNFPGRFSGRQFSNSRSEMNVSTLELGDSALYLCASSLRSGTGELFFGEGSRLTVL.

This chain links TRBV5-1 with TRBJ2-7; either TRBD1 or TRBD2 may supply D (6 bases each). Germline V gene lookup returns CDR1 SGHRS and CDR2 YFSETQ. CDR3 length: 14 amino acids. Between the trimmed V and J ends, which lost 3 bases and 1 base, there was a span of 11 bases. CDR3 in DNA: TGCGCCAGCAGCTACGGAGGGGGGTCCTACGAGCAGTACTTC. Translating gives CASSYGGGSYEQYF.

The chain uses TRBV30 and TRBJ1-5; D gene unclear. V was clipped by 3 bases and J by 3 bases, with 27 bases between them. The CDR3 is made up of 19 amino acids. Germline CDR1 and CDR2: GTSNPN and SVGIG (reference sequence). CDR3 sequence (DNA): TGTGCCTGGAGGTCCTCAAAGGAATGGAGTACGAAAAACAATCAGCCCCAGCATTTT. It is translated as CAWRSSKEWSTKNNQPQHF. Based on the CDR3 plus reference TRBV30 and TRBJ1-5, the full variable domain is SQTIHQWPATLVQPVGSPLSLECTVEGTSNPNLYWYRQAAGRGLQLLFYSVGIGQISSEVPQNLSASRPQDRQFILSSKKLLLSDSGFYLCAWRSSKEWSTKNNQPQHFGDGTRLSIL.

The DNA for the CDR3 is TGTGCCAGCAGCTATTCACTGGGGGAGTACGAGCAGTACTTC. It codes for CASSYSLGEYEQYF. The chain recombines TRBV5-4 with TRBJ2-7, with D perhaps TRBD1 or TRBD2 (5 bases each). V dropped 3 bases and J dropped 4 bases, with 14 bases sitting between them. Germline CDR1 is SGHNT and CDR2 is YYREEE (reference sequence). CDR3 length equals 14 residues.

The V and J genes are TRBV27 and TRBJ2-2, with TRBD1 as a possible D gene (5 bases). V lost 4 bases, J lost 1 base, and 10 bases lay in between. The V gene's germline CDR1 is MNHEY and CDR2 SMNVEV (reference sequence). The CDR3 has 15 residues. This chain's CDR3 is CASSWGRGNTGELFF. The CDR3 nucleotides are TGTGCCAGCAGTTGGGGTAGGGGGAACACCGGGGAGCTGTTTTTT.

This chain joins TRBV5-1 and TRBJ2-1; no reliable D call. V was cut by 2 bases and J by 4 bases, with 7 bases left in between. This CDR3 contains 13 residues. Germline loops: CDR1 SGHRS, CDR2 YFSETQ. The CDR3 loop reads CASSFELYNEQFF. As DNA, the CDR3 is TGCGCCAGCAGCTTCGAATTATACAATGAGCAGTTCTTC.

The chain joins TRBV19 to TRBJ1-2; 8 nucleotides line up with TRBD1. The CDR3 runs to 15 residues. The germline V gene has CDR1 LNHDA and CDR2 SQIVND (reference sequence). After removal of 5 bases from V and 6 bases from J, the junction contained 11 bases not matched to a gene. CDR3 sequence (DNA): TGTGCCAGTAGTTCCCTAGGTTCAGGGGGCGATGGCTACACCTTC. It yields the protein CASSSLGSGGDGYTF.

Details on this clone: Other DNA variants within this sample encode the same CDR3. The chain combines TRBV5-1 with TRBJ2-5, with D possibly being TRBD1 (6 bases). The CDR3 extends over 15 amino acids. Germline V gives CDR1 SGHRS, CDR2 YFSETQ. V dropped 2 bases and J dropped 4 bases, with 15 bases sitting between them. For the CDR3, the DNA is TGCGCCAGCAGCTTAGATTCGGGCAGGGGAGAGACCCAGTACTTC. The encoded protein is CASSLDSGRGETQYF.

This sequence joins TRBV10-1 and TRBJ1-3; no definite D call. The germline V gene has CDR1 WNHNN and CDR2 SYGVQD (reference sequence). Trimming stripped 3 bases from V and 0 bases from J, with 6 bases between. The CDR3 length is 14 residues. CDR3 sequence reads: CASSDGVSGNTIYF. CDR3 in DNA: TGCGCCAGCAGTGACGGCGTCTCTGGAAACACCATATATTTT.